The 18 T cell receptor beta chains below all came from one sample that was sequenced in a study of blood T cell repertoires in COVID-19. TCRdb's table, derived via immunoSEQ multiplex PCR, lists solely in-frame clones and lacks some. The sample consists of roughly 250,000 clones, around 89% of them appearing once. Sequences were obtained from PBMCs or T cells enriched from blood (not recorded which). These receptors all stem from a woman aged 40-49 years with acute COVID-19.

About this clone: Germline is not matched at one junction end, which may reflect a read error. V usage is TRBV24-1 and J usage is TRBJ1-2; 12 bases agree with TRBD1. CDR1 KGHDR and CDR2 SFDVKD come from the germline V gene. This CDR3 has 13 amino acids. CDR3 in DNA: TGTGCCACCAGTGATCCGGGACAGGGGGCGCGTATCTTC. The encoded protein is CATSDPGQGARIF.

This sequence joins TRBV29-1 and TRBJ1-2, with D possibly being TRBD1 (5 bases). Germline V gene sequence: CDR1 SQVTM, CDR2 ANQGSEA. This CDR3 is built from 15 residues. V dropped 6 bases and J dropped 0 bases, with 17 bases sitting between them. The CDR3 nucleotides are TGCAGCGTACCTGTGACGACAGCTACTAACTATGGCTACACCTTC. Its translation is CSVPVTTATNYGYTF.

The chain uses TRBV25-1 and TRBJ1-1; TRBD1 is a possible D gene (6 bases). CDR1 MGHDK and CDR2 SYGVNS come from the germline V gene. CDR3 size: 10 residues. V dropped 7 bases and J dropped 6 bases, with 6 bases sitting between them. CDR3 region: CASKGAEAFF. Here the CDR3 DNA reads TGTGCCAGCAAGGGGGCTGAAGCTTTCTTT.

The sample holds one count of this clone. The rearrangement joins TRBV12-3 or TRBV12-4 to TRBJ2-3; unclear D gene. CDR3 length: 13 amino acids. V was clipped by 3 bases and J by 6 bases, with 10 bases between them. CDR3 bases: TGTGCCAGCAGTTTGCCCGTACAGGATACGCAGTATTTT. Encoded protein: CASSLPVQDTQYF.

The V and J genes are TRBV14 and TRBJ1-2; D unclear. V was pared by 0 bases and J by 6 bases, with 11 bases between. Looked up from germline, CDR1 is SGHDN and CDR2 is FVKESK. The CDR3 extends over 14 amino acids. The CDR3 DNA sequence: TGTGCCAGCAGCCAAGACCGGCTGGGCCATGGCTACACCTTC. Its translation: CASSQDRLGHGYTF.

The table lists this clone with a count of one. This chain links TRBV7-9 with TRBJ1-1, with D possibly TRBD1 on 6 matching bases. V was shortened by 3 bases and J by 3 bases, with 8 bases between the two germline ends. This CDR3 comprises 13 residues. Per germline, CDR1 SEHNR and CDR2 FQNEAQ (reference sequence). CDR3 sequence: CASSFEGDTEAFF. Written as DNA, the CDR3 is TGTGCCAGCAGCTTTGAGGGGGACACTGAAGCTTTCTTT.

This clone has just one count. This chain links TRBV5-1 with TRBJ1-4, with D uncertain. Germline lookup yields CDR1 SGHRS and CDR2 YFSETQ. V gave up 0 bases and J gave up 8 bases, with 14 bases separating them. The CDR3 runs 15 residues. The CDR3 spells CASSLAGQTGEKLFF. In DNA form, the CDR3 reads TGCGCCAGCAGCTTGGCCGGTCAGACCGGGGAAAAACTGTTTTTT.

A few counts support this clone. The chain is built from TRBV2 and TRBJ2-7; 7 bases fit TRBD1. Germline-derived CDR1 and CDR2 are SNHLY and FYNNEI. This CDR3 region has 14 residues. V lost 8 bases to trimming and J lost 12 bases; unmatched junction nucleotides: 19. The CDR3 sequence: CASRGAGGNVRPYF. For the CDR3, the DNA is TGTGCCAGCCGAGGGGCAGGGGGAAATGTACGGCCGTACTTC.

This clone was counted once. The chain joins TRBV10-1 to TRBJ2-5; possible D gene TRBD2, 5 bases. The CDR3 spans 14 residues. The V gene's germline CDR1 is WNHNN and CDR2 SYGVQD (reference sequence). Trimming removed 0 bases at V and 4 bases at J, with 9 bases between. The CDR3 nucleotides are TGCGCCAGCAGTGAGTCGGGAGAAACAGAGACCCAGTACTTC. Protein: CASSESGETETQYF.

The chain uses TRBV2 and TRBJ1-2; D is possibly TRBD1 (6 bases). Germline V CDR1 and CDR2: SNHLY, FYNNEI. The CDR3 loop spans 16 amino acids. Trimming took 2 bases from V and 4 from J, leaving 17 bases between them. The CDR3 nucleotides are TGTGCCAGCAGTGAAACCATAACAGGGCCTGGCTATGGCTACACCTTC. Amino acids: CASSETITGPGYGYTF.

V and J are TRBV28 and TRBJ1-1, with D possibly being TRBD1 (6 bases). Germline CDR1 MDHEN, CDR2 SYDVKM. Deletions cut 5 bases from V and 0 bases from J, with 13 bases between. CDR3 length equals 15 residues. The CDR3 sequence is CASSPRDKVNTEAFF. The CDR3 DNA sequence: TGTGCCAGCAGTCCCCGGGACAAGGTGAACACTGAAGCTTTCTTT.

The chain carries TRBV3-1 (or the pseudogene TRBV3-2) and TRBJ1-2; tentatively, D is TRBD1 (6 bases). Germline V gene lookup returns CDR1 LGHDT and CDR2 YNNKEL (reference sequence). The CDR3 has 16 residues. The V end lost 1 base, the J end lost 5 bases, and 17 bases lay between the germline ends. The CDR3 DNA is TGTGCCAGCAGCCAAGTTCGCACTGGGGGCGGTTATGGCTACACCTTC. This gives the protein CASSQVRTGGGYGYTF.

Regarding this clone: The germline gene is not matched at one end of the junction; a read error may be the cause. This chain joins TRBV9 and TRBJ2-4; the match to TRBD2 covers 8 bases. Germline V gene sequence: CDR1 SGDLS, CDR2 YYNGEE. This CDR3 region has 14 residues. CDR3 coding DNA: TGTGCCAGCAGCGCTGGACTAGCCCAAAACATTCAGTACTTC. Translated: CASSAGLAQNIQYF.

The chain recombines TRBV28 with TRBJ1-5; unclear D gene. Germline V gene lookup returns CDR1 MDHEN and CDR2 SYDVKM. The CDR3 totals 15 residues. The DNA of the CDR3 is TGTGCTACGATTGAGGGCGGCCCTAGCAATCAGCCCCAGCATTTT. Encoded protein: CATIEGGPSNQPQHF.

The rearrangement links TRBV5-1 to TRBJ2-7; TRBD1 might be the D (7 bases). V lost 3 bases to trimming and J lost 3 bases, with 16 bases between them. Germline-derived CDR1 and CDR2 are SGHRS and YFSETQ. CDR3 size: 15 residues. The CDR3 nucleotides are TGCGCCAGCAGCTATGCGACAGGGAGGTTCTACGAGCAGTACTTC. Amino acids: CASSYATGRFYEQYF.

The CDR3 DNA reads as TGTGCCAGCAGCTTTTACAGGGGTGGCACCGGGGAGCTGTTTTTT. It is translated as CASSFYRGGTGELFF. The chain carries TRBV7-2 and TRBJ2-2; 7 positions agree with TRBD1. V lost 3 bases and J lost 4; bases outside the gene matches: 5. CDR3 length: 15 residues. CDR1 is SGHTA and CDR2 is FQGNSA in the germline V gene.

The chain employs TRBV9 and TRBJ2-2, with 11 bases that match TRBD1. The CDR3 totals 15 residues. Germline V gene sequence: CDR1 SGDLS, CDR2 YYNGEE. V lost 2 bases, J lost 5 bases, and 2 bases stayed unmatched. For the CDR3, the DNA is TGTGCCAGCAGCGTGGACAGGGGGCTGACCGGGGAGCTGTTTTTT. Protein product: CASSVDRGLTGELFF.

J is TRBJ2-5 and V is TRBV24-1; 7 bases line up with TRBD2. Trimming took 5 bases from V and 1 from J; bases not matched to a gene: 6. Germline V gene sequence: CDR1 KGHDR, CDR2 SFDVKD. The CDR3 has 15 amino acids. CDR3 bases: TGTGCCACCAGTGGGGTAGCGGGTAGCCAAGAGACCCAGTACTTC. It specifies CATSGVAGSQETQYF.